The sequence of this T cell receptor beta chain was determined in a study of blood T cell repertoires in COVID-19. Sequencing was performed with immunoSEQ multiplex PCR; in TCRdb, only in-frame clones are kept and a portion is missing. Counted here are about 400,000 clones, around nine tenths occurring once; the ten biggest clones make up under 8.5%. The source material was peripheral blood. This TCR was sampled from a woman aged 60-70 years with COVID-19, enrolled during active disease.

As DNA, the CDR3 is TGTGCCAGCAGCTTAACTAGCGGGGCGGACGAGCAGTACTTC. Translation: CASSLTSGADEQYF. V is TRBV7-9 and J is TRBJ2-7; 10 nucleotides agree with TRBD2. Trimming took 2 bases from V and 5 from J; bases not matched to a gene: 3. This CDR3 spans 14 amino acids. Germline CDR1 and CDR2: SEHNR and FQNEAQ (reference sequence). The whole variable domain, remainder taken from reference TRBV7-9 and TRBJ2-7, is DTGVSQNPRHKITKRGQNVTFRCDPISEHNRLYWYRQTLGQGPEFLTYFQNEAQLEKSRLLSDRFSAERPKGSFSTLEIQRTEQGDSAMYLCASSLTSGADEQYFGPGTRLTVT.